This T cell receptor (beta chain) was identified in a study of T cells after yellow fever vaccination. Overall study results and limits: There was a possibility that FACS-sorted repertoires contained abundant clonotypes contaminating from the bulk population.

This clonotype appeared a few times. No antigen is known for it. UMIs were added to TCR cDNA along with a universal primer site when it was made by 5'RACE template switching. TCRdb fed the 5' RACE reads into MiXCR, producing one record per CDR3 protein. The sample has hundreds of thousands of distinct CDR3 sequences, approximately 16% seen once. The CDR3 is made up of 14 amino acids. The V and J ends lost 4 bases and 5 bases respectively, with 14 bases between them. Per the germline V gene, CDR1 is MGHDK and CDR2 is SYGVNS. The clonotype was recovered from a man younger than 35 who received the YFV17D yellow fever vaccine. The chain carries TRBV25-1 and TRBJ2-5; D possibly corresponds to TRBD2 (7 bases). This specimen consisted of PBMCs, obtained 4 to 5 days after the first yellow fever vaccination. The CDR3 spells CASSAGAGAETQYF. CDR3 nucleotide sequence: TGTGCCAGCAGTGCAGGGGCGGGAGCGGAGACCCAGTACTTC.